The clone carrying this TCR beta chain was recorded many times. Its antigen remains unknown. TCR beta CDR3 regions were amplified from RNA transcripts. The HTBI primer set was used in a first-round RT-PCR of the TCR CDR3. TCRdb re-called the multiplex PCR reads with MiXCR, one entry per CDR3 protein. The sample consists of approximately 510,000 distinct CDR3 sequences, about 46% of them appearing once. These data come from a study of T cells in Graves' hyperthyroidism and ophthalmopathy. The study, taken as a whole, reports: Most expanded thyroid clonotypes above 0.001 recurred in blood.

CDR1 and CDR2 (germline): MNHEY, SVGEGT. V lost 6 bases, J lost 2 bases, and 13 bases lay in between. The length of the CDR3 is 14 residues. The source is an adult woman with Graves' disease, either hyperthyroidism or ophthalmopathy (not recorded which). The chain uses TRBV6-2 or TRBV6-3 and TRBJ2-5; D is perhaps TRBD2 (6 bases). Sequencing input: peripheral blood or thyroid tissue (not recorded which). The CDR3 spells CASSSRGGQETQYF. The CDR3 DNA is TGTGCCAGCAGCTCCCGTGGAGGGCAAGAGACCCAGTACTTC.